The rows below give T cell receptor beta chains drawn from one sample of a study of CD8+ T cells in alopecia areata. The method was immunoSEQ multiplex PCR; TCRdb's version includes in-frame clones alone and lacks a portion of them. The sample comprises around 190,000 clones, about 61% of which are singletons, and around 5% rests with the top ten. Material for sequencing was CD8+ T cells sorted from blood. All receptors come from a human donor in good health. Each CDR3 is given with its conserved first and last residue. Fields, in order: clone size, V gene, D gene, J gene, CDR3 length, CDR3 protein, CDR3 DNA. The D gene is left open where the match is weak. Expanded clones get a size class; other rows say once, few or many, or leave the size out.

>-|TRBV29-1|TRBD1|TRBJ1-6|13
CSVEGTGEGSLHF
TGCAGCGTTGAAGGGACAGGGGAAGGATCCCTCCACTTT
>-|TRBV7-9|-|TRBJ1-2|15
CASSPVVRPDYGYTF
TGTGCCAGCAGCCCCGTGGTCCGACCTGACTATGGCTACACCTTC
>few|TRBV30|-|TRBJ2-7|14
CAWSERTSSYEQYF
TGTGCCTGGAGCGAGCGGACAAGCTCCTACGAGCAGTACTTC
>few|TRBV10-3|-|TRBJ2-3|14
CAISGKAITDTQYF
TGTGCCATCAGTGGTAAGGCGATCACAGATACGCAGTATTTT
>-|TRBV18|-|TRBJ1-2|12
CASSPGPEGYTF
TGTGCCAGCTCACCGGGGCCAGAAGGCTACACCTTC
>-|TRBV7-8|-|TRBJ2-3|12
CASSPETDTQYF
TGTGCCAGCAGCCCCGAAACAGATACGCAGTATTTT
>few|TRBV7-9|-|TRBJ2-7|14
CASSPVLGAYEQYF
TGTGCCAGCAGCCCAGTATTAGGGGCCTACGAGCAGTACTTC
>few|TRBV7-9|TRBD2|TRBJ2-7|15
CASSLDGGGTYEQYF
TGTGCCAGCAGCCTCGATGGCGGGGGGACCTACGAGCAGTACTTC
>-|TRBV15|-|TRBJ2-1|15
CATSREKGTYNEQFF
TGTGCCACCAGCAGAGAGAAGGGAACCTACAATGAGCAGTTCTTC
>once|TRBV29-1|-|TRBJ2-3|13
CSVSKSPSDTQYF
TGCAGCGTCAGTAAAAGTCCGTCTGATACGCAGTATTTT